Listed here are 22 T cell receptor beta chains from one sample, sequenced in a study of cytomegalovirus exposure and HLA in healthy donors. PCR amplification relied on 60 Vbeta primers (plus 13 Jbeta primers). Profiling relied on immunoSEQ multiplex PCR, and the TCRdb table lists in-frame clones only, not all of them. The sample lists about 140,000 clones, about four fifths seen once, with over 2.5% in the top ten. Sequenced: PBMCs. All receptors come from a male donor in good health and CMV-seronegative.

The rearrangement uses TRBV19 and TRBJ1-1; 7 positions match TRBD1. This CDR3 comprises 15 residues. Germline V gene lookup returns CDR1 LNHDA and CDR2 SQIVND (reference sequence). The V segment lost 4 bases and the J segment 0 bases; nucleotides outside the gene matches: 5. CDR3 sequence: CASSTDRFMNTEAFF. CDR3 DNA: TGTGCCAGTAGTACGGACAGGTTCATGAACACTGAAGCTTTCTTT.

The CDR3 here is CASSLELAKNIQYF. CDR3 nucleotide sequence: TGTGCCAGCAGCTTAGAGCTAGCCAAAAACATTCAGTACTTC. The V and J genes are TRBV7-9 and TRBJ2-4, with no clear D. The V end lost 1 base, the J end lost 0 bases, and 4 bases lay between the germline ends. Per the germline V gene, CDR1 is SEHNR and CDR2 is FQNEAQ (reference sequence). The CDR3 is 14 residues long.

CDR3 coding DNA: TGTGCCAGCAGCTTAGGGGCGGGGTCTGGAAACACCATATATTTT. Its translation is CASSLGAGSGNTIYF. The chain joins TRBV7-3 to TRBJ1-3; possibly TRBD1 for D (5 bases). Looked up from germline, CDR1 is SGHTA and CDR2 is FQGTGA. Trimming removed 2 bases from V and 1 base from J, with 9 bases in between. This CDR3 has 15 residues.

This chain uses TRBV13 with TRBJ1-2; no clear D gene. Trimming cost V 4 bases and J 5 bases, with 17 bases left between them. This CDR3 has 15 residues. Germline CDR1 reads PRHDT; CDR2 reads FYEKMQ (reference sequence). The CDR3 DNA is TGTGCCAGCAGCTCCCCACGCAACGACATGTATGGCTACACCTTC. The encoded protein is CASSSPRNDMYGYTF.

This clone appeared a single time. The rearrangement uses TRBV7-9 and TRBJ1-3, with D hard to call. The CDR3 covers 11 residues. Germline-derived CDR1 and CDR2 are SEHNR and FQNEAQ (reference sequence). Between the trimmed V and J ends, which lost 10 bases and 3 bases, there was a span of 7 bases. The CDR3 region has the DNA TGTGCCACCAACGGTGGAAACACCATATATTTT. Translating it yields CATNGGNTIYF.

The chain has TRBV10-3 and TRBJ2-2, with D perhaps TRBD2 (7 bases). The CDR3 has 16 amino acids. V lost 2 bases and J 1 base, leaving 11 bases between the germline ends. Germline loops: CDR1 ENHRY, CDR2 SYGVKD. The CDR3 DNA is TGTGCCATCAGTGAGGGGCGGGGGCTGAACACCGGGGAGCTGTTTTTT. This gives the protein CAISEGRGLNTGELFF.

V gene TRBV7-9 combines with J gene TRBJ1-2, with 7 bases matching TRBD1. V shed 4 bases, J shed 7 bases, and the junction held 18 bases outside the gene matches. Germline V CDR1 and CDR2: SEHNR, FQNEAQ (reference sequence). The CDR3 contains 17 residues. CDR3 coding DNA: TGTGCCAGCAGCTCGGCAAGGCAGGAGCGACAGGGAGGTGGCTACACCTTC. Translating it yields CASSSARQERQGGGYTF.

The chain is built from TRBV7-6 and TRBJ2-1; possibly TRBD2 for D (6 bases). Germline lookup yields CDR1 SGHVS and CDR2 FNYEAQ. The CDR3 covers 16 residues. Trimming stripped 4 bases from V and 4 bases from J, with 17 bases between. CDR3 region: CASSWAGGRKYNEQFF. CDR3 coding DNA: TGTGCCAGCAGCTGGGCTGGAGGGAGGAAATACAATGAGCAGTTCTTC. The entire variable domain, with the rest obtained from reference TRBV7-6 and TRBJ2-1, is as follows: GAGVSQSPRYKVTKRGQDVALRCDPISGHVSLYWYRQALGQGPEFLTYFNYEAQQDKSGLPNDRFSAERPEGSISTLTIQRTEQRDSAMYRCASSWAGGRKYNEQFFGPGTRLTVL.

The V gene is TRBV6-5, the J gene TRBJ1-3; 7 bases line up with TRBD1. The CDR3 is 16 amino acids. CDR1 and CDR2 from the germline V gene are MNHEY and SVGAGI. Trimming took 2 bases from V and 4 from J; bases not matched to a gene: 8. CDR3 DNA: TGTGCCAGCAGTTACGGGCAGAGGGGGCTGGGAAACACCATATATTTT. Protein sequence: CASSYGQRGLGNTIYF.

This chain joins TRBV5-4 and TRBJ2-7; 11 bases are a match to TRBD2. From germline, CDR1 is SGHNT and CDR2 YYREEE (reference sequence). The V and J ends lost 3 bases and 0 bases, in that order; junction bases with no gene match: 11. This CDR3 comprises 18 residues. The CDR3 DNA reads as TGTGCCAGCAGCTCCACCCCACTAGCGGGGGTCATCTCCTACGAGCAGTACTTC. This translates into CASSSTPLAGVISYEQYF. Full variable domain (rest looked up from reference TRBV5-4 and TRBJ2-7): ETGVTQSPTHLIKTRGQQVTLRCSSQSGHNTVSWYQQALGQGPQFIFQYYREEENGRGNFPPRFSGLQFPNYSSELNVNALELDDSALYLCASSSTPLAGVISYEQYFGPGTRLTVT.

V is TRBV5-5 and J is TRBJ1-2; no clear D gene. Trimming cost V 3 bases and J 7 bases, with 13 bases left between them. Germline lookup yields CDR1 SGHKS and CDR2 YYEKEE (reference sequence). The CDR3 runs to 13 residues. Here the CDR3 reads CASSWGLASGYTF. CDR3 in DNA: TGTGCCAGCAGCTGGGGTCTAGCCTCTGGCTACACCTTC.

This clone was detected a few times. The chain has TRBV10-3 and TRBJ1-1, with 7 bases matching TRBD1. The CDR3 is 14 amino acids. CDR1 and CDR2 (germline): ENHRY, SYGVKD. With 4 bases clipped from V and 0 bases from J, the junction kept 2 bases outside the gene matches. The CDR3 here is CAISGQGLNTEAFF. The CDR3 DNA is TGTGCCATCAGTGGACAGGGACTGAACACTGAAGCTTTCTTT.

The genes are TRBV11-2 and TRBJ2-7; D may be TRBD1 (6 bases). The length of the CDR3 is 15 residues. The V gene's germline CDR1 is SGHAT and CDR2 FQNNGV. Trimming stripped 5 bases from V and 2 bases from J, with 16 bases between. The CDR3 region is CASSGGTGRPYEQYF. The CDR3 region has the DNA TGTGCCAGCAGCGGAGGCACAGGGCGGCCCTACGAGCAGTACTTC.

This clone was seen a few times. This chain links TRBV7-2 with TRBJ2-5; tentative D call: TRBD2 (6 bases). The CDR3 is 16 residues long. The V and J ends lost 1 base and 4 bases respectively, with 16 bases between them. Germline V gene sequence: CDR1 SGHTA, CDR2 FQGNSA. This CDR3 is CASSLEGGAVPETQYF. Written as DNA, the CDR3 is TGTGCCAGCAGCTTAGAAGGAGGGGCGGTCCCAGAGACCCAGTACTTC.

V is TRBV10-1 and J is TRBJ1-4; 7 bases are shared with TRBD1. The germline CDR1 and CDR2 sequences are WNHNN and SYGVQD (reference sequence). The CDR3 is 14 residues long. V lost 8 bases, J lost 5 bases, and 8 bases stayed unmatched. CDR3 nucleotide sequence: TGCGCCAGCGGGCCGGACAGGAGAAATGAAAAACTGTTTTTT. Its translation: CASGPDRRNEKLFF.

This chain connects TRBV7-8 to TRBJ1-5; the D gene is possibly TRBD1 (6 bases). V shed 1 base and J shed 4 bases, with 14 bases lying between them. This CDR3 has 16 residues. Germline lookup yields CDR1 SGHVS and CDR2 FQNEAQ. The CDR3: CASSLGADRLNQPQHF. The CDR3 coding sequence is TGTGCCAGCAGCTTAGGGGCGGACAGATTGAATCAGCCCCAGCATTTT.

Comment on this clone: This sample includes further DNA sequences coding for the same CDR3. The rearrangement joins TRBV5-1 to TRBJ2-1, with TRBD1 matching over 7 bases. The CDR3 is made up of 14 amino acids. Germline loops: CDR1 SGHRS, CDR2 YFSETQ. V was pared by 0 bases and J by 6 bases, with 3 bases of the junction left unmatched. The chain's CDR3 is CASSLGTGGNEQFF. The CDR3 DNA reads TGCGCCAGCAGCTTGGGGACAGGAGGCAATGAGCAGTTCTTC.

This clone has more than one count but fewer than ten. In nucleotides, the CDR3 is TGCGCCAGCAGCCTTTTGGGACAGACAAACTCTGGAAACACCATATATTTT. Translating gives CASSLLGQTNSGNTIYF. This sequence joins TRBV4-1 and TRBJ1-3; 7 bases line up with TRBD1. Looked up from germline, CDR1 is MGHRA and CDR2 is YSYEKL. The CDR3 sequence is 17 residues long. The V gene end was trimmed by 4 bases and the J gene end by 0 bases; junction bases not matched to a gene: 9.

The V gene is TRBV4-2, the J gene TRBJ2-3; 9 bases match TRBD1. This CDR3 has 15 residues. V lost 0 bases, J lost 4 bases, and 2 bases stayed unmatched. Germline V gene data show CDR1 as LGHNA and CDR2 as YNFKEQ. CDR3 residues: CASSQEGTGSDTQYF. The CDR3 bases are TGTGCCAGCAGCCAAGAAGGGACAGGGTCAGATACGCAGTATTTT.

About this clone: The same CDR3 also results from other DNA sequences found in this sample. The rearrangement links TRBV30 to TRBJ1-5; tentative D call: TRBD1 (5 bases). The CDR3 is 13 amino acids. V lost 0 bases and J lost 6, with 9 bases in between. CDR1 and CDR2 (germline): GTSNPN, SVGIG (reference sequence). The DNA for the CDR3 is TGTGCCTGGAGTGTAACCGGGGGTCAGCCCCAGCATTTT. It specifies CAWSVTGGQPQHF.

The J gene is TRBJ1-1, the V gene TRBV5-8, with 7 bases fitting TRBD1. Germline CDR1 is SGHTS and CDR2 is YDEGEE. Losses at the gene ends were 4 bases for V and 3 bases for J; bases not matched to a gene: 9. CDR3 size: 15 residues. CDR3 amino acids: CASSPGQRWDTEAFF. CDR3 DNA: TGTGCCAGCAGCCCGGGACAGAGGTGGGACACTGAAGCTTTCTTT.

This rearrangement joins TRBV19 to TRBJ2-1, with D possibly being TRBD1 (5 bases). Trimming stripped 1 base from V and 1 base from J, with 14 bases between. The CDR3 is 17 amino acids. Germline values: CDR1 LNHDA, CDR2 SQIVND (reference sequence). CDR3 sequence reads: CASSIGLRQISYNEQFF. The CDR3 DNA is TGTGCCAGTAGTATAGGCCTGAGACAGATATCCTACAATGAGCAGTTCTTC.